This T cell receptor (beta chain) came from a study of blood T cell repertoires in COVID-19. Study-wide background: Sites in the United States, Italy and Spain provided acute and convalescent COVID-19 samples.

Source study methods: Estimation of nucleated cell counts was performed using reference gene primer amplification. Libraries were prepared by immunoSEQ multiplex PCR; TCRdb keeps only in-frame clonotypes and omits some of them. V and J calls and clone size are given by that table; D and trimming were obtained from the DNA. Altogether tens of thousands of clones are present, under 80% being singletons, with the ten largest covering 51%. Recruitment covered 25 or so US areas and drew participants whose ages spanned roughly 18 to 100 years. Participants' reported clinical history set cohort assignment. After removal of 0 bases from V and 5 bases from J, the junction contained 8 bases not matched to a gene. Per germline, CDR1 SGHAT and CDR2 FQNNGV. The CDR3 spans 16 residues.

What was sequenced was PBMCs or T cells enriched from blood (not recorded which). The chain is built from TRBV11-2 and TRBJ1-2; 8 bases line up with TRBD1. This TCR was sampled from a woman in her fifties or sixties who had been exposed to COVID-19. CDR3 coding DNA: TGTGCCAGCAGCTTAGACGGGACAGGTCCTTCGTATGGCTACACCTTC. This codes for CASSLDGTGPSYGYTF.